The 28 T cell receptor beta chains given below trace back to one sample, sequenced in a study of Ad26.COV2.S vaccination and SARS-CoV-2 variants. Treatment: 15 to 20 received Ad26.COV2.S at low or high dose, single or two shots; five or six received placebo; per-sample allocation not given. Repertoires come from day 63 after the first vaccine or placebo injection. Profiled with immunoSEQ multiplex PCR; TCRdb holds only in-frame clones, not every one. The sample holds about 400,000 clones, roughly four fifths seen once. The sample in question was peripheral blood, obtained in a trial of Ad26.COV2.S vaccine versus placebo. These receptors all stem from a person aged 18-65 years who received the Ad26.COV2.S COVID-19 vaccine or a placebo.

The chain joins TRBV6-5 to TRBJ2-1, with TRBD1 identical over 7 bases. The V gene end was trimmed by 0 bases and the J gene end by 8 bases; junction bases not matched to a gene: 10. Germline V gene sequence: CDR1 MNHEY, CDR2 SVGAGI. The CDR3 runs 16 residues. CDR3 region: CASSYSTGQVLHEQFF. The CDR3 region has the DNA TGTGCCAGCAGTTACTCGACAGGACAGGTCCTGCATGAGCAGTTCTTC.

The chain recombines TRBV4-2 with TRBJ1-5, with D unclear. Trimming shortened V by 4 bases and J by 5 bases, and 21 bases separated the two germline ends. The CDR3 is 17 residues long. Germline CDR1 is LGHNA and CDR2 is YNFKEQ. CDR3 in DNA: TGTGCCAGCAGCCTTTACCCCCAGGTTGATAGGGATCAGCCCCAGCATTTT. It translates to CASSLYPQVDRDQPQHF.

The CDR3, as DNA: TGTGCCACCAGCAGAGTTGCAGTTGGGACCTACAATGAGCAGTTCTTC. Encoded protein: CATSRVAVGTYNEQFF. This chain joins TRBV15 and TRBJ2-1; D remains unclear. The germline gives CDR1 LNHNV, CDR2 YYDKDF (reference sequence). Trimming removed 1 base from V and 2 bases from J, with 12 bases in between. This CDR3 is 16 amino acids long.

This clone was picked up one time. V gene TRBV5-1 combines with J gene TRBJ1-1, with D possibly being TRBD1 (6 bases). The length of the CDR3 is 15 residues. V was clipped by 0 bases and J by 3 bases, with 12 bases between them. Per the germline V gene, CDR1 is SGHRS and CDR2 is YFSETQ. The CDR3 region is CASSLEGDLYTEAFF. CDR3 in DNA: TGCGCCAGCAGCTTGGAGGGGGATTTGTACACTGAAGCTTTCTTT.

This chain uses TRBV29-1 with TRBJ2-1; D may be TRBD2 (7 bases). Trimming removed 6 bases at V and 7 bases at J, with 19 bases between. Germline lookup yields CDR1 SQVTM and CDR2 ANQGSEA. The CDR3 is 14 amino acids. The CDR3 coding sequence is TGCAGCGTCTGGGACACCGGGAGGTTTAATGAGCAGTTCTTC. This gives the protein CSVWDTGRFNEQFF.

This sequence joins TRBV20-1 and TRBJ2-7, with D tentatively TRBD1 (6 bases). Trimming removed 3 bases from V and 2 bases from J, with 11 bases in between. The CDR3 runs to 13 residues. CDR1 is DFQATT, CDR2 SNEGSKA, per germline (reference sequence). The CDR3, as DNA: TGCAGTGCTAGTAGGCAGGGGACCTACGAGCAGTACTTC. Its translation: CSASRQGTYEQYF.

The chain carries TRBV7-2 and TRBJ2-7; a weak D match, TRBD1 (6 bases). This CDR3 contains 15 residues. Deletions cut 5 bases from V and 6 bases from J, with 20 bases between. Germline-derived CDR1 and CDR2 are SGHTA and FQGNSA. In DNA, the CDR3 is TGTGCCAGCAGCGCCGCCCAGGGGCCCTTCTTCGAGCAGTACTTC. Its protein product is CASSAAQGPFFEQYF.

CDR3 sequence: CASSPRGKSGDQETQYF. The CDR3, as DNA: TGTGCCAGCAGCCCCCGTGGGAAAAGCGGGGACCAAGAGACCCAGTACTTC. The chain carries TRBV3-1 (or the pseudogene TRBV3-2) and TRBJ2-5; 7 nucleotides agree with TRBD2. CDR3 length: 17 amino acids. The V gene end was trimmed by 4 bases and the J gene end by 0 bases; junction bases not matched to a gene: 11. Germline V gene data show CDR1 as LGHDT and CDR2 as YNNKEL (reference sequence).

This chain connects TRBV7-6 to TRBJ2-1; D gene ambiguous. The CDR3 runs to 15 residues. CDR1 is SGHVS and CDR2 is FNYEAQ in the germline V gene. V dropped 1 base and J dropped 5 bases, with 12 bases sitting between them. As DNA, the CDR3 is TGTGCCAGCAGCTTAGAGTTAAAAATTGACAATGAGCAGTTCTTC. Amino acid sequence: CASSLELKIDNEQFF.

The rearrangement uses TRBV11-2 and TRBJ1-1, with D tentatively TRBD1 (5 bases). There are 14 residues in the CDR3. CDR1 SGHAT and CDR2 FQNNGV come from the germline V gene. The ends were cut back, 8 bases at V and 3 bases at J, with 16 bases in the middle. The CDR3 sequence: CASRRFQGYTEAFF. CDR3 DNA: TGTGCCAGCCGACGGTTCCAGGGTTACACTGAAGCTTTCTTT. The whole variable domain, remainder taken from reference TRBV11-2 and TRBJ1-1, is EAGVAQSPRYKIIEKRQSVAFWCNPISGHATLYWYQQILGQGPKLLIQFQNNGVVDDSQLPKDRFSAERLKGVDSTLKIQPAKLEDSAVYLCASRRFQGYTEAFFGQGTRLTVV.

The chain employs TRBV4-3 and TRBJ1-1, with D maybe TRBD1 (6 bases). V was pared by 1 base and J by 0 bases, with 12 bases between. This CDR3 comprises 16 residues. The germline V gene encodes CDR1 LGHNA and CDR2 YSLEER. This CDR3 is CASSQGIGQLNTEAFF. DNA for the CDR3: TGCGCCAGCAGCCAAGGTATCGGACAGCTGAACACTGAAGCTTTCTTT.

The chain recombines TRBV24-1 with TRBJ1-1, with D perhaps TRBD1 (5 bases). The CDR3 length is 13 residues. The V end was cut by 2 bases, the J end by 4 bases, with 7 bases between. Germline-derived CDR1 and CDR2 are KGHDR and SFDVKD. CDR3 sequence reads: CATSDWGSTEAFF. The CDR3 DNA is TGTGCCACCAGTGATTGGGGGTCCACTGAAGCTTTCTTT.

The chain uses TRBV4-1 and TRBJ1-5; possibly TRBD1 for D (5 bases). The CDR3 covers 15 residues. Trimming took 0 bases from V and 4 from J, leaving 10 bases between them. Germline values: CDR1 MGHRA, CDR2 YSYEKL. The CDR3 sequence is CASSQDPGPNQPQHF. DNA for the CDR3: TGCGCCAGCAGCCAAGACCCAGGGCCGAATCAGCCCCAGCATTTT.

There are many counts of this clone. The rearrangement uses TRBV5-4 and TRBJ1-1; no reliable D call. Germline CDR1 is SGHNT and CDR2 is YYREEE (reference sequence). The CDR3 sequence is 12 residues long. V was clipped by 2 bases and J by 8 bases, with 10 bases between them. CDR3 nucleotide sequence: TGTGCCAGCAGCTTTGTATCTGGGGAAGCTTTCTTT. Translating gives CASSFVSGEAFF.

The chain has TRBV6-5 and TRBJ1-1; no reliable D call. CDR3 length equals 11 residues. V was trimmed by 0 bases and J by 11 bases, leaving 7 bases between them. Germline V gene sequence: CDR1 MNHEY, CDR2 SVGAGI. DNA for the CDR3: TGTGCCAGCAGTTACTCGGGGTTGGCTTTCTTT. Amino acid sequence: CASSYSGLAFF.

The chain has TRBV27 and TRBJ1-3; the D is unclear. Trimming left V 2 bases short and J 5 bases short, with 10 bases between. CDR3 length equals 14 residues. Germline CDR1 MNHEY, CDR2 SMNVEV (reference sequence). The CDR3 region is CASSLTGARNTIYF. The CDR3 nucleotides read TGTGCCAGCAGTTTAACGGGTGCCAGAAACACCATATATTTT.

This sequence joins TRBV10-3 and TRBJ2-7, with D perhaps matching TRBD2 (7 bases). V lost 8 bases, J lost 6 bases, and 20 bases lay in between. This CDR3 comprises 14 residues. CDR1 is ENHRY and CDR2 is SYGVKD in the germline V gene. The CDR3 protein is CAIQGGARSGEQYF. In nucleotides, the CDR3 is TGTGCCATCCAAGGGGGGGCGAGGAGCGGCGAGCAGTACTTC.

V usage is TRBV28 and J usage is TRBJ2-5, with D possibly TRBD2 on 6 matching bases. Trimming shortened V by 6 bases and J by 5 bases, and 16 bases separated the two germline ends. Germline V CDR1 and CDR2: MDHEN, SYDVKM. The CDR3 covers 14 residues. The CDR3 nucleotides are TGTGCCAGCAGCTGGACCCCGGCGGGGGAGACCCAGTACTTC. This sequence encodes CASSWTPAGETQYF. The variable domain in full, with the rest retrieved from reference TRBV28 and TRBJ2-5, is DVKVTQSSRYLVKRTGEKVFLECVQDMDHENMFWYRQDPGLGLRLIYFSYDVKMKEKGDIPEGYSVSREKKERFSLILESASTNQTSMYLCASSWTPAGETQYFGPGTRLLVL.

The V gene is TRBV7-9, the J gene TRBJ2-3; D is uncertain. Trimming left V 5 bases short and J 1 base short, with 16 bases between. CDR1 and CDR2 (germline): SEHNR, FQNEAQ (reference sequence). The CDR3 runs to 16 residues. The CDR3 here is CASSPKTGWGTDTQYF. The CDR3 DNA reads TGTGCCAGCAGCCCCAAAACTGGTTGGGGCACAGATACGCAGTATTTT.

In nucleotides, the CDR3 is TGCGCCAGCGGCGAGGGGGACACTGAAGCTTTCTTT. Protein: CASGEGDTEAFF. The V and J genes are TRBV5-1 and TRBJ1-1, with a possible D match to TRBD1 (6 bases). The CDR3 contains 12 residues. V gave up 7 bases and J gave up 3 bases, with 10 bases separating them. Germline V lookup: CDR1 SGHRS, CDR2 YFSETQ.

The CDR3 nucleotides are TGTGCCAGCAGCTTGGAACGGGGGGCCTTGTTCTTC. Translation: CASSLERGALFF. The chain links TRBV7-9 to TRBJ2-1; D is possibly TRBD2 (7 bases). Per germline, CDR1 SEHNR and CDR2 FQNEAQ (reference sequence). The CDR3 runs to 12 residues. Trimming took 3 bases from V and 15 from J, leaving 15 bases between them. The full variable domain, rest sourced from reference TRBV7-9 and TRBJ2-1, is DTGVSQNPRHKITKRGQNVTFRCDPISEHNRLYWYRQTLGQGPEFLTYFQNEAQLEKSRLLSDRFSAERPKGSFSTLEIQRTEQGDSAMYLCASSLERGALFFGPGTRLTVL.

In DNA form, the CDR3 reads TGCGCCAGCAGCCTTCTCCGGTGGGAGGTGGGTGAAGCTTTCTTT. It specifies CASSLLRWEVGEAFF. V usage is TRBV5-1 and J usage is TRBJ1-1; D not resolved. The V gene's germline CDR1 is SGHRS and CDR2 YFSETQ. This CDR3 region has 15 residues. Trimming stripped 4 bases from V and 7 bases from J, with 20 bases between.

The chain is built from TRBV18 and TRBJ1-3; D remains ambiguous. V was shortened by 2 bases and J by 4 bases, with 15 bases between the two germline ends. This CDR3 has 16 amino acids. CDR1 KGHSH and CDR2 LQKENI come from the germline V gene. The CDR3 sequence is CASSPDQPSVGNTIYF. The CDR3 DNA follows: TGTGCCAGCTCACCAGACCAACCCTCGGTAGGAAACACCATATATTTT. The full variable domain, completed using reference TRBV18 and TRBJ1-3, is NAGVMQNPRHLVRRRGQEARLRCSPMKGHSHVYWYRQLPEEGLKFMVYLQKENIIDESGMPKERFSAEFPKEGPSILRIQQVVRGDSAAYFCASSPDQPSVGNTIYFGEGSWLTVV.

The gene calls are TRBV4-2 and TRBJ2-1; D is unclear. Germline V CDR1 and CDR2: LGHNA, YNFKEQ. The CDR3 runs 16 residues. Trimming pared 1 base from V and 1 base from J, leaving 11 bases between. CDR3 sequence: CASSQAARSSYNEQFF. The CDR3 bases are TGTGCCAGCAGCCAAGCTGCGAGGAGTTCCTACAATGAGCAGTTCTTC.

The chain carries TRBV6-6 and TRBJ2-7; 8 bases match TRBD1. The CDR3 is 15 residues long. Germline V gives CDR1 MNHNY, CDR2 SVGAGI (reference sequence). Losses at the gene ends were 3 bases for V and 4 bases for J; bases not matched to a gene: 8. The CDR3 nucleotides read TGTGCCAGCAGTTATTTCTCAGGGGGCACTTACGAGCAGTACTTC. Its translation is CASSYFSGGTYEQYF.

This clone was detected only a few times. V is TRBV9 and J is TRBJ2-7; D is undetermined. With 4 bases removed from V and 2 bases from J, the gap between germline ends came to 10 bases. Germline V lookup: CDR1 SGDLS, CDR2 YYNGEE. CDR3 size: 13 residues. CDR3 DNA sequence: TGTGCCAGCAGCCAGACGGAAACCTACGAGCAGTACTTC. It encodes CASSQTETYEQYF.

This clone was seen only a few times. This specimen includes other DNA sequences encoding the same CDR3. V is TRBV12-3 or TRBV12-4 and J is TRBJ2-3; no clear D gene. The V and J ends lost 1 base and 5 bases respectively, with 1 base between them. The CDR3 loop spans 11 amino acids. CDR3 amino acids: CASSLGDTQYF. Here the CDR3 DNA reads TGTGCCAGCAGTTTAGGAGATACGCAGTATTTT.

The chain uses TRBV3-1 (or the pseudogene TRBV3-2) and TRBJ2-7; no clear D gene. V was trimmed by 5 bases and J by 3 bases, leaving 11 bases between them. The CDR3 contains 13 residues. CDR1 and CDR2 from the germline V gene are LGHDT and YNNKEL (reference sequence). CDR3 coding DNA: TGTGCCAGCAGCGCACCCACGGGCTACGAGCAGTACTTC. As protein: CASSAPTGYEQYF.